This record concerns one TCR beta chain sequence. Clones were sequenced by immunoSEQ multiplex PCR, and TCRdb holds only the in-frame ones, with some missing. Among tens of thousands of clones listed, around 90% were seen once. This entry comes from a study of OX40 agonist ivuxolimab in advanced cancers. Germline assignment: CDR1 KGHSH and CDR2 LQKENI. The CDR3 is made up of 14 amino acids. With 3 bases removed from V and 4 bases from J, the gap between germline ends came to 12 bases. This TCR derives from an adult with an advanced solid tumor such as melanoma, head and neck, liver or kidney cancer. The V call is TRBV18, the J call TRBJ2-5; D remains unclear. Material: CD4+ or CD8+ T cells sorted from blood, obtained in a trial of the OX40 agonist ivuxolimab. CDR3 coding DNA: TGTGCCAGCTCACCCCCCTCCGCCCCAGAGACCCAGTACTTC. This sequence encodes CASSPPSAPETQYF.